This TCR beta chain came from a study of T-cell memory formation after mild COVID-19. Findings and caveats of the study: CD8+ contracting clones occupied EMRA, while CD4+ ones occupied mainly CM and EM. Clones from the second wave (peaking day 37) had unconfirmed SARS-CoV-2 specificity.

In regard to this clonotype: Its target is not known.

TCRdb processed the 5' RACE reads anew with MiXCR; each CDR3 protein has one entry. The sample carries about 610,000 distinct CDR3 sequences, roughly 17% recorded once. V was clipped by 3 bases and J by 10 bases; unmatched bases: 6. Germline loops: CDR1 LGHDT, CDR2 YNNKEL (reference sequence). This CDR3 is 13 amino acids long. The source is an adult woman who had mild COVID-19 (a few samples of this study predate the infection). Cell type and time point are not known. Sequencing was carried out using PBMCs or a T cell subset sorted from them (not recorded which). The chain uses TRBV3-1 and TRBJ2-1; 7 nucleotides match TRBD1. The CDR3 loop reads CASSHYEGGEQFF. Written as DNA, the CDR3 is TGTGCCAGCAGCCACTATGAAGGGGGCGAGCAGTTCTTC.